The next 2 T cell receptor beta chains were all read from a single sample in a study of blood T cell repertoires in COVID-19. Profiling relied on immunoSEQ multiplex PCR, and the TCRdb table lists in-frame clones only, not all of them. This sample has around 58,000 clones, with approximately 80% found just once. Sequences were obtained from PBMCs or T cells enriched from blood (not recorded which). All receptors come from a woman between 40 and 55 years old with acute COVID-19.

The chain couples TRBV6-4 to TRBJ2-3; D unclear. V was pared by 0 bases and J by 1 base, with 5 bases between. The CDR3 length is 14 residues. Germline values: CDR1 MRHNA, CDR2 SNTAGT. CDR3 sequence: CASSDSQGTDTQYF. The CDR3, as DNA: TGTGCCAGCAGTGACTCCCAGGGCACAGATACGCAGTATTTT.

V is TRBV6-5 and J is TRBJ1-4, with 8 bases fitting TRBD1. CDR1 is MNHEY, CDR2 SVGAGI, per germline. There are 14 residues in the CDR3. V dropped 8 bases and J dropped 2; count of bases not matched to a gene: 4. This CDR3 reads CASDRGGTNEKLFF. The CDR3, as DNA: TGTGCCAGCGACAGGGGAGGGACTAATGAAAAACTGTTTTTT.